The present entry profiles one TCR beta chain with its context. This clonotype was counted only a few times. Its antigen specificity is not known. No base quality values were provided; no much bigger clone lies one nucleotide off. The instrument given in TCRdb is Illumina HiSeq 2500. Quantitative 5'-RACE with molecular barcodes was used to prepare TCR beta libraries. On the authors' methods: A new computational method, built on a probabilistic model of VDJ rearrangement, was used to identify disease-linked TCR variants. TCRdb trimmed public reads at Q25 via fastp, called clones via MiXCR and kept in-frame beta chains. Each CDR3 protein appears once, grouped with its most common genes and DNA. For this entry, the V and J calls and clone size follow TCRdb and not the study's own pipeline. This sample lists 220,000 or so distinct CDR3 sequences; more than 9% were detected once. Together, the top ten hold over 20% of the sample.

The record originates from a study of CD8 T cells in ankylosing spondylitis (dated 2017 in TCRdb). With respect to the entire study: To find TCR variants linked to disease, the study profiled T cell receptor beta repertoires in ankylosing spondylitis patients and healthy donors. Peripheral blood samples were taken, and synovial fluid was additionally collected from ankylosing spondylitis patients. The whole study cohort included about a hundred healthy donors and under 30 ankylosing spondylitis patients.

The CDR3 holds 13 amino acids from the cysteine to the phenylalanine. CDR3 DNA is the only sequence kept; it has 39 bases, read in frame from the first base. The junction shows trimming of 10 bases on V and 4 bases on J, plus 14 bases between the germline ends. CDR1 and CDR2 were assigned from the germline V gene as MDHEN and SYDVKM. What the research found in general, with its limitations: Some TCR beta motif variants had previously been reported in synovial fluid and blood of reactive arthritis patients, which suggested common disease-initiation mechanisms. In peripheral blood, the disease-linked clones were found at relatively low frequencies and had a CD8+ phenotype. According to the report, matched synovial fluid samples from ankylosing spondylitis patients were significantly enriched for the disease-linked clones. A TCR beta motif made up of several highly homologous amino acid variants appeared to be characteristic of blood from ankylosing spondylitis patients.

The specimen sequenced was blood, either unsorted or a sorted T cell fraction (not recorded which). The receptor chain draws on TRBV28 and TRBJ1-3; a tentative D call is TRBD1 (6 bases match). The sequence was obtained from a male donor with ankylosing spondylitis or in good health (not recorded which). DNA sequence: TGTGCCACCCTTTGGGGGGCAGGAAACACCATATATTTT. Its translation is CATLWGAGNTIYF.